The present entry profiles one T cell receptor beta chain with its context. The antigen is not known. Here immunoSEQ multiplex PCR was the method, and the copy in TCRdb shows in-frame clones only, minus some. This table holds about 100,000 clones, 87% found once. The data belong to a study of OX40 agonist ivuxolimab in advanced cancers. Across the study: Enrolled patients in dose escalation had cancers that were hepatocellular carcinoma, melanoma, renal cell or head and neck cancer. General study points: In the 0.1 to 3.0 mg/kg range, CD4+ and CD8+ blood T cells had expanded clonally by week 6.

The sequence was obtained from an adult with an advanced solid tumor such as melanoma, head and neck, liver or kidney cancer. The source material was CD4+ or CD8+ T cells sorted from blood, sampled in a trial of the OX40 agonist ivuxolimab.

CDR3 bases: TGTGCCAGCAGTGAAATAGCGGGAGGGGGGAAGGCCAAAAACATTCAGTACTTC. Protein: CASSEIAGGGKAKNIQYF. This chain links TRBV6-1 with TRBJ2-4; 11 bases line up with TRBD2. Germline CDR1 reads MNHNS; CDR2 reads SASEGT. The J segment lost 1 base and the V segment lost 2 bases, leaving 7 bases of the junction unmatched. The CDR3 extends over 18 amino acids.